This T cell receptor beta chain was recovered during a study of beta chain features in type 1 diabetes. CDR1 and CDR2 from the germline V gene are SGHNT and YYREEE (reference sequence). This CDR3 spans 14 amino acids. Trimming removed 0 bases at V and 5 bases at J, with 9 bases between. Study results and limitations: TCRB rearrangement may or may not be influenced by HLA type; here this remained unresolved. Within each of all four CD4+ subsets, Type 1 diabetes patients had TCRB CDR3s that were moderately but significantly shorter.

Isolated RNA was reverse transcribed in full, so expressed TCRB transcripts were sequenced. The data were produced by immunoSEQ multiplex PCR, yet TCRdb's version contains in-frame clones alone and is incomplete. The data show about 390,000 clones, 9.5% to 10% seen once. Notes on this clone: The antigen remains unidentified.

This receptor was identified in a young man with type 1 diabetes. The sample was central memory CD4+ T cells from blood. The rearrangement joins TRBV5-4 to TRBJ2-1; D is unclear. CDR3 DNA sequence: TGTGCCAGCAGCTTGGGGGTCAGGAACAATGAGCAGTTCTTC. Encoded protein: CASSLGVRNNEQFF.